Following are 5 T cell receptor beta chains from one sample sequenced in a study of cytotoxic CD8 clonotypes in ibrutinib-treated CLL. Data came from immunoSEQ multiplex PCR; TCRdb stores just in-frame clones and leaves some out. The repertoire includes 250,000 or so clones, 70% of them detected once, and just over 15% sits in the top ten. Specimen: PBMCs, collected after 24 months of ibrutinib treatment. The receptors derive from a human donor with chronic lymphocytic leukemia.

This clone was counted between two and nine times. The chain joins TRBV7-2 to TRBJ2-7, with D perhaps matching TRBD1 (6 bases). Trimming pared 4 bases from V and 1 base from J, leaving 14 bases between. Germline lookup yields CDR1 SGHTA and CDR2 FQGNSA. The CDR3 runs to 15 residues. CDR3 nucleotide sequence: TGTGCCAGCAGCTCTCGGACAGCTTTATCCTACGAGCAGTACTTC. Protein: CASSSRTALSYEQYF.

This chain links TRBV6-5 with TRBJ2-7; TRBD1 might be the D (6 bases). From germline, CDR1 is MNHEY and CDR2 SVGAGI. The CDR3 is 13 residues long. The germline V and J ends were trimmed by 1 base and 7 bases, with 11 bases remaining between them. This chain's CDR3 is CASSYWQGREQYF. The CDR3 nucleotides are TGTGCCAGCAGTTACTGGCAGGGGAGAGAGCAGTACTTC.

The chain carries TRBV5-1 and TRBJ2-4; 10 nucleotides align to TRBD1. The CDR3 is 19 residues long. Unmatched junction bases numbered 10, after V lost 0 bases and J lost 1 base. CDR1 SGHRS and CDR2 YFSETQ come from the germline V gene. CDR3 sequence reads: CASSLGQGALGLAKNIQYF. The CDR3 DNA reads TGCGCCAGCAGCTTGGGACAGGGGGCCCTCGGTCTCGCCAAAAACATTCAGTACTTC.

The V gene is TRBV27, the J gene TRBJ1-2; tentative D call: TRBD1 (6 bases). The V gene's germline CDR1 is MNHEY and CDR2 SMNVEV (reference sequence). Deletions cut 6 bases from V and 3 bases from J, with 26 bases between. The CDR3 totals 18 residues. The CDR3 spells CASRRTKSKLGGDYGYTF. Written as DNA, the CDR3 is TGTGCCAGCAGACGAACGAAATCCAAGTTAGGGGGGGACTATGGCTACACCTTC.

The V gene is TRBV4-1, the J gene TRBJ2-2; TRBD2 matches 10 bases. Germline V gives CDR1 MGHRA, CDR2 YSYEKL. The CDR3 has 18 amino acids. Unmatched junction bases numbered 9, after V lost 0 bases and J lost 5 bases. The CDR3 DNA reads as TGCGCCAGCAGCCAAGAAGTGGCTAGCGGGAGTAGAACCGGGGAGCTGTTTTTT. Its translation is CASSQEVASGSRTGELFF.